The T cell receptor (beta chain) described here comes from a study of PD-L1 blockade in urothelial cancer. The data were produced by immunoSEQ multiplex PCR, yet TCRdb's version contains in-frame clones alone and is incomplete. The table shows tens of thousands of clones, with around nine tenths occurring only once. Time point meaning: pretreatment peripheral blood. The source of this sequence is a woman aged 55-69 years with urothelial cancer. The material sequenced was PBMCs, taken around atezolizumab (anti-PD-L1) treatment.

The CDR3 loop is CASSPTGGNSPLHF. CDR3 DNA sequence: TGTGCCAGCAGCCCGACCGGAGGGAATTCACCCCTCCACTTT. The rearrangement joins TRBV5-6 to TRBJ1-6; no firm D call. This CDR3 is 14 amino acids long. Germline-derived CDR1 and CDR2 are SGHDT and YYEEEE. Deletions cut 4 bases from V and 7 bases from J, with 12 bases between.